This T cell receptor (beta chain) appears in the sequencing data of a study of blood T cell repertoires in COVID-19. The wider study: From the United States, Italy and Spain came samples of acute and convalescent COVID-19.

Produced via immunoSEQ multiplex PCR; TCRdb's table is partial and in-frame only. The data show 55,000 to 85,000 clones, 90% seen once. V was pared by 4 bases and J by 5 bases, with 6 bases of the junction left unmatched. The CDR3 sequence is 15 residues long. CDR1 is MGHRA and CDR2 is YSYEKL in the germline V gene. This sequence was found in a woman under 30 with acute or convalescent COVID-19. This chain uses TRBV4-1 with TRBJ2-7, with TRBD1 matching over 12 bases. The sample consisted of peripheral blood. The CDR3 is CASSLGDRGLDEQYF. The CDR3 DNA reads TGCGCCAGCAGCCTTGGGGACAGGGGGCTTGACGAGCAGTACTTC.